This is a list of T cell receptor beta chains from one sample in a study of blood T cell repertoires in COVID-19. Method: immunoSEQ multiplex PCR; TCRdb's copy keeps in-frame clones and lacks some. The data show 150,000 to 200,000 clones, with 70% to 90% seen just once and 1% to 1.2% held by the top ten. The source material was peripheral blood. These TCRs come from a man aged 40-50 years with acute or convalescent COVID-19. CDR3s include the opening cysteine and the closing phenylalanine or tryptophan. A D gene is named only where the DNA matches it firmly. Part of the rows lack a size; the others show once, few, many or a class for expanded clones.

j_call	v_call	d_call	clone_size	cdr3_aa	cdr3_nt
TRBJ2-1	TRBV6-5	TRBD2	few	CASRGAGLHSKQFF	TGTGCCAGCAGGGGAGCGGGGTTACACTCTAAGCAGTTCTTC
TRBJ1-6	TRBV18	TRBD1	.	CASSQTGNSPLHF	TGTGCCAGCTCCCAGACAGGGAACTCACCCCTCCACTTT
TRBJ2-2	TRBV14	.	.	CASSSRTAFTGELFF	TGTGCCAGCAGCTCTCGGACAGCGTTCACCGGGGAGCTGTTTTTT
TRBJ2-5	TRBV5-1	TRBD2	.	CASRSSGGAETQYF	TGCGCCAGCAGGTCAAGCGGGGGGGCTGAGACCCAGTACTTC
TRBJ1-2	TRBV29-1	TRBD1	.	CSVRTGDGYTF	TGCAGCGTGCGGACAGGGGATGGCTACACCTTC
TRBJ2-1	TRBV27	TRBD2	.	CASSSRLAGGPLYNEQFF	TGTGCCAGCAGTTCACGACTAGCGGGGGGCCCTCTCTACAATGAGCAGTTCTTC
TRBJ2-7	TRBV18	.	.	CASSPYRELSGEQYF	TGTGCCAGCTCACCTTACAGGGAGCTTTCGGGCGAGCAGTACTTC
TRBJ2-2	TRBV6-2/TRBV6-3	.	.	CASSYRDTGELFF	TGTGCCAGCAGTTACCGAGACACCGGGGAGCTGTTTTTT
TRBJ1-1	TRBV19	.	.	CASIGWADGEAFF	TGTGCCAGTATAGGATGGGCCGATGGAGAAGCTTTCTTT
TRBJ2-7	TRBV14	TRBD2	.	CASSGGVRQYF	TGTGCCAGCAGCGGGGGGGTCAGGCAGTACTTC
TRBJ2-7	TRBV11-1	.	.	CASSLESRGEQYF	TGTGCCAGCAGCTTAGAAAGTAGGGGCGAGCAGTACTTC
TRBJ1-4	TRBV3-1/TRBV3-2	TRBD1	once	CASSPPGGSEKLFF	TGTGCCAGCAGCCCCCCAGGGGGAAGTGAAAAACTGTTTTTT
TRBJ2-3	TRBV5-4	TRBD2	once	CASSTPTSAYTDTQYF	TGTGCCAGCAGCACCCCTACTAGCGCCTACACAGATACGCAGTATTTT
TRBJ2-1	TRBV3-1/TRBV3-2	.	.	CASSLKLNEQFF	TGTGCCAGCAGCCTTAAGCTCAATGAGCAGTTCTTC
TRBJ1-4	TRBV5-6	TRBD1	.	CASSFGQGELFF	TGTGCCAGCAGCTTCGGACAGGGGGAACTGTTTTTT
TRBJ1-2	TRBV24-1	TRBD1	.	CATSDSRQGLMSYTF	TGTGCCACCAGTGACTCCCGACAGGGGCTTATGAGCTACACCTTC
TRBJ1-1	TRBV10-3	.	.	CAIGGRGSAEAFF	TGTGCCATAGGCGGGAGGGGAAGCGCTGAAGCTTTCTTT
TRBJ1-2	TRBV6-2/TRBV6-3	.	.	CASSYGPGYTF	TGTGCCAGCAGTTACGGGCCTGGCTACACCTTC
TRBJ1-1	TRBV2	TRBD1	once	CASSSDRAPTEAFF	TGTGCCAGCAGTTCGGACAGGGCGCCCACTGAAGCTTTCTTT
TRBJ2-5	TRBV10-3	.	.	CAISEEETQYF	TGTGCCATCAGTGAGGAGGAGACCCAGTACTTC
TRBJ1-1	TRBV9	.	.	CASSVGSLDRPKTEAFF	TGTGCCAGCAGCGTAGGATCCCTCGACAGGCCCAAGACCGAAGCTTTCTTT
TRBJ2-7	TRBV15	TRBD2	.	CATSRDVLAGEQYF	TGTGCCACCAGCAGAGATGTACTAGCGGGGGAGCAGTACTTC
TRBJ1-1	TRBV19	TRBD1	.	CASSPLRRQGAGMNTEAFF	TGTGCCAGTAGTCCCCTCCGACGACAGGGGGCTGGAATGAACACTGAAGCTTTCTTT
TRBJ1-2	TRBV6-5	.	.	CASRDRVSPNYGYTF	TGTGCCAGCAGGGACAGAGTTTCTCCTAACTATGGCTACACCTTC
TRBJ2-7	TRBV23-1	TRBD1	.	CASRQTRTGGRKQDEQYF	TGCGCCAGCAGACAAACCAGGACAGGGGGCCGAAAACAGGACGAGCAGTACTTC
TRBJ2-7	TRBV27	TRBD1	once	CASSLGQGGWEQYF	TGTGCCAGCAGTTTGGGACAGGGTGGTTGGGAGCAGTACTTC
TRBJ1-1	TRBV16	.	.	CASSPGRGFQNTEAFF	TGTGCCAGCAGCCCGGGCAGGGGATTCCAGAACACTGAAGCTTTCTTT
TRBJ1-1	TRBV6-1	.	.	CASSEADESEAFF	TGTGCCAGCAGTGAAGCAGATGAGTCGGAAGCTTTCTTT
TRBJ1-5	TRBV4-1	TRBD1	.	CASSRRTGDQPQHF	TGCGCCAGCAGCCGCCGGACAGGGGATCAGCCCCAGCATTTT
TRBJ2-2	TRBV7-7	.	.	CASSWTVNTGELFF	TGTGCCAGCAGCTGGACTGTAAACACCGGGGAGCTGTTTTTT
TRBJ2-7	TRBV6-5	TRBD1	.	CASRGDREENEQYF	TGTGCCAGCAGGGGGGACAGGGAGGAAAACGAGCAGTACTTC
TRBJ1-5	TRBV19	.	.	CASSWVDSYYSNQPQHF	TGTGCCAGTAGTTGGGTAGACAGCTACTATAGCAATCAGCCCCAGCATTTT
TRBJ1-6	TRBV4-3	.	.	CASSLLNSPLHF	TGCGCCAGCAGCCTATTAAATTCACCCCTCCACTTT
TRBJ1-1	TRBV7-8	TRBD1	.	CASSSWDRTMNTEAFF	TGTGCCAGCAGCTCCTGGGACAGGACCATGAACACTGAAGCTTTCTTT
TRBJ1-2	TRBV2	.	.	CASSLQGNYGYTF	TGTGCCAGCAGTTTACAGGGAAACTATGGCTACACCTTC
TRBJ1-4	TRBV11-3	.	.	CASSPDNHAIEKLFF	TGTGCCAGCAGCCCCGACAATCACGCCATAGAAAAACTGTTTTTT
TRBJ1-1	TRBV6-6	.	.	CASSYVEMNTEAFF	TGTGCCAGCAGTTACGTGGAGATGAACACTGAAGCTTTCTTT
TRBJ1-1	TRBV5-1	.	few	CASSLAGDINMNTEAFF	TGCGCCAGCAGCTTGGCCGGGGACATTAACATGAACACTGAAGCTTTCTTT
TRBJ1-5	TRBV4-2	.	.	CASSQEKAADNQPQHF	TGTGCCAGCAGCCAAGAAAAAGCGGCAGACAATCAGCCCCAGCATTTT
TRBJ2-5	TRBV7-9	.	.	CASSLETGGTQYF	TGTGCCAGCAGCTTGGAGACAGGTGGGACCCAGTACTTC
TRBJ1-2	TRBV5-4	TRBD1	few	CASSSTGVYGYTF	TGTGCCAGCAGCTCCACAGGGGTTTATGGCTACACCTTC